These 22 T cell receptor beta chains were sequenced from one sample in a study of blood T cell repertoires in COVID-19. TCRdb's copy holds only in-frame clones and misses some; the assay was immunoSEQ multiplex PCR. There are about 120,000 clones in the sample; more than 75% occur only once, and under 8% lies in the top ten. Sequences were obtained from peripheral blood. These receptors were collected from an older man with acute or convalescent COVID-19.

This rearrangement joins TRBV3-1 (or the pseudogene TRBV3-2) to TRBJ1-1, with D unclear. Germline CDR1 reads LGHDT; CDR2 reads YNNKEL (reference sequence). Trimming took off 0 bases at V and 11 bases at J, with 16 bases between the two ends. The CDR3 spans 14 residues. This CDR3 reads CASSQDNSAFRAFF. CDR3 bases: TGTGCCAGCAGCCAAGACAATTCCGCCTTTCGGGCTTTCTTT.

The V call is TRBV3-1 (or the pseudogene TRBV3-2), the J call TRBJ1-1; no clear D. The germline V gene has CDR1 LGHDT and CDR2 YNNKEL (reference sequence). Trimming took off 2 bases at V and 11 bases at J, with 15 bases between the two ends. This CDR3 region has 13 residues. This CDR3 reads CASSQSGRGNAFF. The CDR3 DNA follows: TGTGCCAGCAGCCAAAGCGGACGGGGAAATGCTTTCTTT.

Written as DNA, the CDR3 is TGTGCCAGCAGCGTAGGGACAGCTAGCACAGATACGCAGTATTTT. It is translated as CASSVGTASTDTQYF. The rearrangement links TRBV9 to TRBJ2-3; the D gene is possibly TRBD1 (6 bases). CDR3 length: 15 residues. Germline V CDR1 and CDR2: SGDLS, YYNGEE. The V gene lost 0 bases and the J gene lost 0 bases, with 8 bases spanning the gap.

CDR3 sequence: CASMGGNQPQHF. CDR3 bases: TGTGCCAGCATGGGGGGGAATCAGCCCCAGCATTTT. The chain uses TRBV6-6 and TRBJ1-5, with D possibly being TRBD1 (5 bases). The CDR3 is 12 amino acids. Germline CDR1 MNHNY, CDR2 SVGAGI (reference sequence). Trimming pared 7 bases from V and 4 bases from J, leaving 8 bases between.

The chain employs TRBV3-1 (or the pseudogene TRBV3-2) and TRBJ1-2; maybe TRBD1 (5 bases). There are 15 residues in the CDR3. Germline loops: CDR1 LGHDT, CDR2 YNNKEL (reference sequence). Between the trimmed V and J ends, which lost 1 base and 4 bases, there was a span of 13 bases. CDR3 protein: CASSQGQRNAYGYTF. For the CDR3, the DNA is TGTGCCAGCAGCCAAGGACAGAGGAACGCCTATGGCTACACCTTC.

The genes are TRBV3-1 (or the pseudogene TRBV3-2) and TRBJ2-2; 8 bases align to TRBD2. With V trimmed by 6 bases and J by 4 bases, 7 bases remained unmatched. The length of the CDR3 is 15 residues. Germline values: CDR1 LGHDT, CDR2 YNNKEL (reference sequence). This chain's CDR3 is CASRYWTSLTGELFF. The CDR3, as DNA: TGTGCCAGCAGATACTGGACTAGCCTCACCGGGGAGCTGTTTTTT.

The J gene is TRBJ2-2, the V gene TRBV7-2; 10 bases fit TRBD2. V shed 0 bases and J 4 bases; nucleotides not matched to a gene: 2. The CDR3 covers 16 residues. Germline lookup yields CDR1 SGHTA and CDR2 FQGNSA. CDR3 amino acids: CASSLAAGGSTGELFF. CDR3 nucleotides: TGTGCCAGCAGCTTAGCAGCGGGAGGGTCCACCGGGGAGCTGTTTTTT.

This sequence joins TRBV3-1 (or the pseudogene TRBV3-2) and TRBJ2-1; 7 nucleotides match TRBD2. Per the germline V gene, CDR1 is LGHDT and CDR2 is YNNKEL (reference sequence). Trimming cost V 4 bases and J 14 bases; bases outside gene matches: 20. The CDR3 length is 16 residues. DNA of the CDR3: TGTGCCAGCAGCCCGGGATTCACGGGGGGAAGGGTTGGGGAGTTCTTC. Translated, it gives CASSPGFTGGRVGEFF.

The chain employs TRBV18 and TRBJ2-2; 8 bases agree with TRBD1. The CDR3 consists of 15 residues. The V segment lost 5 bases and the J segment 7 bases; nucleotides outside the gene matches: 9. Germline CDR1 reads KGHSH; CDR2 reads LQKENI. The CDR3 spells CASSSQSGGHGELFF. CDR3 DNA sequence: TGTGCCAGCTCATCCCAATCAGGGGGCCACGGGGAGCTGTTTTTT.

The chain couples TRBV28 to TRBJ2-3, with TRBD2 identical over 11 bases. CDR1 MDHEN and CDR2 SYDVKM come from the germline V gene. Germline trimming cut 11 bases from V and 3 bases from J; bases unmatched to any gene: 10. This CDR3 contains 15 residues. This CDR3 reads CASSGGRIGTDTQYF. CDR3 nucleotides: TGTGCCTCTAGCGGGGGGCGGATTGGTACAGATACGCAGTATTTT.

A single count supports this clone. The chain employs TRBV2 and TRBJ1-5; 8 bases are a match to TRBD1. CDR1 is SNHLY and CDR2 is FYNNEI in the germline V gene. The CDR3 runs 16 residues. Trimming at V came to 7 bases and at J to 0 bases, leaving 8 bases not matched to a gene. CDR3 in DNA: TGTGCCAGCAAGGATCAGGGGGCTGGTAGCAATCAGCCCCAGCATTTT. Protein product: CASKDQGAGSNQPQHF.

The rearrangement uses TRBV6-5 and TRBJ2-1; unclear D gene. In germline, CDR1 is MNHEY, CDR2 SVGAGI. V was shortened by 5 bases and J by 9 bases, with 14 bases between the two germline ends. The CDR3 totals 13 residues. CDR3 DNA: TGTGCCAGCAGTCAAAATAGAGGCGGTGAGCAGTTCTTC. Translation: CASSQNRGGEQFF.

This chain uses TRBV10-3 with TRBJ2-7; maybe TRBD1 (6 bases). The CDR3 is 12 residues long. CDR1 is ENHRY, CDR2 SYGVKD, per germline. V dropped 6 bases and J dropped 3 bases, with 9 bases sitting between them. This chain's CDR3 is CAISEQGYEQYF. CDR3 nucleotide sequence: TGTGCCATCAGCGAACAGGGCTACGAGCAGTACTTC.

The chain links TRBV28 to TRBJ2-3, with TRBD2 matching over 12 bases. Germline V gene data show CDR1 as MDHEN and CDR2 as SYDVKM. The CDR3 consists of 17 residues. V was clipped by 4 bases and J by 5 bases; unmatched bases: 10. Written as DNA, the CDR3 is TGTGCCAGCAGTTCCTTCCTAGCGGGAGGGCCCGTAGATACGCAGTATTTT. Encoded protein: CASSSFLAGGPVDTQYF.

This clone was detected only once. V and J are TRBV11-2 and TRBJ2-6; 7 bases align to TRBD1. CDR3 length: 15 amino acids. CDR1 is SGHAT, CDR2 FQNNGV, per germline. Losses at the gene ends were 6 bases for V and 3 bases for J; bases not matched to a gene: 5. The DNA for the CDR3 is TGTGCCAGCAGGGCTAGGGGGCTTGGGGCCAACGTCCTGACTTTC. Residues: CASRARGLGANVLTF.

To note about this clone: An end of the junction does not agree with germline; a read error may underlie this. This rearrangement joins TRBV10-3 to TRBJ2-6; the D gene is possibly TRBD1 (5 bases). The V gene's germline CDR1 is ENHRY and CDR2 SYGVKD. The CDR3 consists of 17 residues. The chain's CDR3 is CAISDSDLSRGANVLTF. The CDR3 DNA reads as TGTGCCATAAGTGACAGTGACCTTTCTAGAGGGGCCAACGTCCTGACTTTC.

The CDR3 coding sequence is TGTGCCAGCAGTTACTCGATGGGAGACACCTACGAGCAGTACTTC. The encoded protein is CASSYSMGDTYEQYF. The chain joins TRBV6-5 to TRBJ2-7; weak D call: TRBD2 (5 bases). The CDR3 extends over 15 amino acids. Germline CDR1 MNHEY, CDR2 SVGAGI. V was cut by 0 bases and J by 2 bases, with 11 bases left in between.

In DNA form, the CDR3 reads TGTGCCAGCAAGAGCGACTCAATCAGAGGCACTGAAGCTTTCTTT. This encodes CASKSDSIRGTEAFF. This chain uses TRBV27 with TRBJ1-1, with D hard to call. The germline CDR1 and CDR2 sequences are MNHEY and SMNVEV (reference sequence). Trimming took off 7 bases at V and 4 bases at J, with 19 bases between the two ends. The CDR3 is 15 residues long.

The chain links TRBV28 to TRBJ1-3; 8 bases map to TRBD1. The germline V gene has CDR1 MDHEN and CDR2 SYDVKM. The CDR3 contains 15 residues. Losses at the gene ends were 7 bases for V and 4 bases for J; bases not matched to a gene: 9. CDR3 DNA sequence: TGTGCCAGCACCCCGCAGGGGGCGGGGGGAAACACCATATATTTT. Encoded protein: CASTPQGAGGNTIYF.

Here the CDR3 reads CASSRGTAAEQFF. CDR3 DNA sequence: TGCGCCAGCAGCCGTGGGACAGCCGCAGAGCAGTTCTTC. The chain is built from TRBV5-1 and TRBJ2-1; 7 bases fit TRBD1. The CDR3 sequence is 13 residues long. Germline V gives CDR1 SGHRS, CDR2 YFSETQ. Germline trimming cut 4 bases from V and 10 bases from J; bases unmatched to any gene: 8.

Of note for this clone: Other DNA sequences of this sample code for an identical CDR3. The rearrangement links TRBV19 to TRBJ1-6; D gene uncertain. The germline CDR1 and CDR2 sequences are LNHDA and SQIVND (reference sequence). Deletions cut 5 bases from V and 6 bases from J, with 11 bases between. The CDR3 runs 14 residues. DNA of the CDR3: TGTGCCAGTAGTCGCCGGGAAGGTAATTCACCCCTCCACTTT. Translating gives CASSRREGNSPLHF.

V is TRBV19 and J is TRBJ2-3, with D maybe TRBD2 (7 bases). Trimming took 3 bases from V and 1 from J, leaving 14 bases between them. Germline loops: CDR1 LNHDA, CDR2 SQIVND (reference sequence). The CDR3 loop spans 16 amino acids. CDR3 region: CASSIIGGQRTDTQYF. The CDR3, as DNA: TGTGCCAGTAGTATTATCGGGGGGCAGCGCACAGATACGCAGTATTTT.